A single sample is the source of the 7 T cell receptor beta chains below, sequenced in a study of T cells expressing NK-cell markers (dated by TCRdb to 2018 to 2021). Libraries were built with 5' RACE. This sample was sequenced with an Illumina HiSeq 2000. One entry per CDR3 protein sequence results from the TCRdb reprocessing of the reads, with DNA left out. This sample's table has entries for around 470,000 distinct CDR3 sequences. Approximately 1.5% of the sample is taken by the ten largest. The sequenced material came from blood T cells: a sorted CD56 or NKG2C T cell subset, CD4+ or CD8+ T cells, or bulk PBMC T cells (not recorded which). These receptors all come from a woman in her 50s in good health. Donor details come from another sample of the same person, matched by shared clones.

This chain uses TRBV11-2 with TRBJ2-1; TCRdb lists TRBD1, though no DNA is available to test this call. Germline V CDR1 and CDR2: SGHAT, FQNNGV. CDR3 size: 13 residues. CDR3 sequence reads: CASSSLSRQEQFF.

J is TRBJ2-7 and V is TRBV2; the D call of TRBD2 rests on TCRdb alone, since no DNA is present to check it. The CDR3 consists of 13 residues. The germline V gene encodes CDR1 SNHLY and CDR2 FYNNEI. The CDR3 reads CASKVAESYEQYF.

The chain carries TRBV4-1 and TRBJ2-5; checking the TCRdb D call of TRBD2 is not possible without DNA. The germline gives CDR1 MGHRA, CDR2 YSYEKL. The CDR3 is 15 residues long. The CDR3 reads CASSLLGLVPETQYF.

The chain links TRBV10-1 to TRBJ1-2; with no DNA, the TCRdb D assignment of TRBD1 cannot be verified. CDR1 is WNHNN and CDR2 is SYGVQD in the germline V gene (reference sequence). CDR3 length: 16 residues. The chain's CDR3 is CASSETRTPAGYGYTF.

The chain recombines TRBV6-6 with TRBJ2-6; TCRdb's assignment of TRBD2 cannot be checked, as there is no DNA. The CDR3 spans 16 residues. Germline lookup yields CDR1 MNHNY and CDR2 SVGAGI (reference sequence). This chain's CDR3 is CASRTSGMRGANVLTF.

This chain joins TRBV10-3 and TRBJ2-3. CDR1 is ENHRY and CDR2 is SYGVKD in the germline V gene. The CDR3 is 16 residues long. The CDR3 sequence is CAISSGPGTSTDTQYF.

This rearrangement joins TRBV6-5 to TRBJ2-3. The CDR3 covers 14 residues. Per germline, CDR1 MNHEY and CDR2 SVGAGI. The CDR3 loop reads CASSYSASVDTQYF.